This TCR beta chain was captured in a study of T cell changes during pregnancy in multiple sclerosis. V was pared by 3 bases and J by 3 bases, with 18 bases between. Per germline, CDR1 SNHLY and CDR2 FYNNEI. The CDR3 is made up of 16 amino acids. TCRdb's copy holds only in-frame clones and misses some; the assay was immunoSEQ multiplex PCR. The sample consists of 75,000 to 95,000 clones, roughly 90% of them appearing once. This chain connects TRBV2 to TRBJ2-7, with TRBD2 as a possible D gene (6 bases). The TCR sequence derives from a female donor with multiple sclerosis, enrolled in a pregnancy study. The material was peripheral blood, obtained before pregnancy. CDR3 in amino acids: CASSDPRGPGDYEQYF. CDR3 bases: TGTGCCAGCAGTGACCCGAGGGGACCGGGGGACTACGAGCAGTACTTC.